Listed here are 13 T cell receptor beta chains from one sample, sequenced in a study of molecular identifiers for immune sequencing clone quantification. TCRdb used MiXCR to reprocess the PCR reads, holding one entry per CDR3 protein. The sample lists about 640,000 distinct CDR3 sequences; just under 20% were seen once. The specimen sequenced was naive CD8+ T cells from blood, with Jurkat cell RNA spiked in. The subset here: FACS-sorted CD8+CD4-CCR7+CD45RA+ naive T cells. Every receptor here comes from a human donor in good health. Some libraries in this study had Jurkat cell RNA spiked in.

DNA for the CDR3: TGTGCCAGTAGTATGGGGACCCCCGGGGAGCAGTACTTC. This encodes CASSMGTPGEQYF. The V and J genes are TRBV19 and TRBJ2-7; D may be TRBD1 or TRBD2 (5 bases each). Germline V gives CDR1 LNHDA, CDR2 SQIVND (reference sequence). The ends were cut back, 3 bases at V and 7 bases at J, with 13 bases in the middle. The CDR3 sequence is 13 residues long.

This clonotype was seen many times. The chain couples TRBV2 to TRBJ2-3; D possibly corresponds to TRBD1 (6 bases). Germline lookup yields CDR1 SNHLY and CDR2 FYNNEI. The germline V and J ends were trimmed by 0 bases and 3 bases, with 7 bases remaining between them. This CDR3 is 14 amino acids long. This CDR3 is CASSEARGTDTQYF. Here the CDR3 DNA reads TGTGCCAGCAGTGAAGCGAGGGGGACAGATACGCAGTATTTT.

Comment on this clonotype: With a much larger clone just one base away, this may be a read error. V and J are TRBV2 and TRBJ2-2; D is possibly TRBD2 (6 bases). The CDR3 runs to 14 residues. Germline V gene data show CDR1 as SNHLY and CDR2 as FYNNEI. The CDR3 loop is CARDSESNTGGLFF. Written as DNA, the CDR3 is TGTGCCAGAGACAGTGAATCGAACACCGGGGGGCTGTTTTTT.

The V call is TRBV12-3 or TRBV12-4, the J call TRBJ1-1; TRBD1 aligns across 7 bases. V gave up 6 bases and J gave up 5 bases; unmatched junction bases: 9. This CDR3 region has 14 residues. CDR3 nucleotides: TGTGCCAGCAGCCTGACAGGGTTTGGAACTGAAGCTTTCTTT. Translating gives CASSLTGFGTEAFF.

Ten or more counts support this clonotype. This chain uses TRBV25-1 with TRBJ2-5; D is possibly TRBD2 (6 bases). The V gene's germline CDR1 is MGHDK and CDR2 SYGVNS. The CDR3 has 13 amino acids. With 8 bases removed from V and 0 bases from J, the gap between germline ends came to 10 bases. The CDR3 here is CASGRENQETQYF. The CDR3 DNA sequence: TGTGCCAGCGGACGGGAGAACCAAGAGACCCAGTACTTC.

The CDR3 reads CASTSIGNQPQHF. The CDR3 DNA sequence: TGTGCCAGTACTTCGATCGGCAATCAGCCCCAGCATTTT. This chain links TRBV19 with TRBJ1-5; D gene ambiguous. Germline V gene sequence: CDR1 LNHDA, CDR2 SQIVND (reference sequence). The CDR3 is 13 residues long. Trimming removed 7 bases at V and 2 bases at J, with 9 bases between. Full variable domain (remainder filled in from reference TRBV19 and TRBJ1-5): DGGITQSPKYLFRKEGQNVTLSCEQNLNHDAMYWYRQDPGQGLRLIYYSQIVNDFQKGDIAEGYSVSREKKESFPLTVTSAQKNPTAFYLCASTSIGNQPQHFGDGTRLSIL.

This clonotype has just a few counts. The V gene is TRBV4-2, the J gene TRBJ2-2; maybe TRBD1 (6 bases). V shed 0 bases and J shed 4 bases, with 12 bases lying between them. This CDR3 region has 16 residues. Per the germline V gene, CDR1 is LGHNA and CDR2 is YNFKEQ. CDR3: CASSQDQAGVTGELFF. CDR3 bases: TGTGCCAGCAGCCAAGATCAGGCAGGGGTCACCGGGGAGCTGTTTTTT.

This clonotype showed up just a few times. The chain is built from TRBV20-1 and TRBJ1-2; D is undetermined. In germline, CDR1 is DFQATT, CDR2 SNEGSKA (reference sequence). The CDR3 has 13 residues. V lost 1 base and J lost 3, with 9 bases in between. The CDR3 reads CSARAPDDYGYTF. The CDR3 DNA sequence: TGCAGTGCTAGAGCTCCAGATGACTATGGCTACACCTTC.

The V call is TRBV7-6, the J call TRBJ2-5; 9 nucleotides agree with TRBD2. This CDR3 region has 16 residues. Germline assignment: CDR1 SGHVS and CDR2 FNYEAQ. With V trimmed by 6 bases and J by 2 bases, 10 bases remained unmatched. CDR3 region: CASSRPAGGIQETQYF. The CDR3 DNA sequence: TGTGCCAGCAGTCGGCCAGCGGGGGGTATTCAAGAGACCCAGTACTTC.

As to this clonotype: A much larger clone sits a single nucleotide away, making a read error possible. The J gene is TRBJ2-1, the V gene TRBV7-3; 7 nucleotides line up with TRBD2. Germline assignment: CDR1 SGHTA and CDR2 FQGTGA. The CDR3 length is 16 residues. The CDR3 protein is CASSPGGTGSYNGQFF. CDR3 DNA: TGTGCCAGCAGCCCGGGAGGAACGGGGTCTTACAATGGGCAGTTCTTC.

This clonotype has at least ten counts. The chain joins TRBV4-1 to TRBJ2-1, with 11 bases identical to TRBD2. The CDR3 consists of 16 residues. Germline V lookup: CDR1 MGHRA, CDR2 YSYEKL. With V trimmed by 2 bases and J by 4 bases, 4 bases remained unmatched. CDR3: CASSQTSGGEYNEQFF. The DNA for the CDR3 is TGCGCCAGCAGCCAAACTAGCGGGGGAGAATACAATGAGCAGTTCTTC.

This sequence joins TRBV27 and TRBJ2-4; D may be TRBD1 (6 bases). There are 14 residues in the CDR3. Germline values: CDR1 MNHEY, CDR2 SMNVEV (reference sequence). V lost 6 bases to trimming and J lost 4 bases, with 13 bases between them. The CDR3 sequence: CASRRDTGKNIQYF. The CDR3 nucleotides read TGTGCCAGCAGGAGGGACACCGGGAAAAACATTCAGTACTTC.

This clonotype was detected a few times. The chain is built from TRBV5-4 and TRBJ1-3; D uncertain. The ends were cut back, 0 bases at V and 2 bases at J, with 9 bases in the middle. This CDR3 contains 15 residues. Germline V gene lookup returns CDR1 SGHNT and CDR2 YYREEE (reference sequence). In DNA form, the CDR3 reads TGTGCCAGCAGCTTGGGGGTCAACCCTGGAAACACCATATATTTT. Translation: CASSLGVNPGNTIYF.